The clone carrying this T cell receptor beta chain turned up a few times. Its antigen is not identified. The data belong to a study of T-cell reconstitution after alpha-beta-depleted transplantation in children. Study-wide points: Newly produced T cells mostly accounted for T-cell counts and diversity one year post-transplant. Expanded clones from the graft, numbering several hundred, reportedly supplied alpha-beta T cells about two months after transplant. Surviving recipient cells, namely T cells and thymic progenitors, were the source of high day-60 TCRbeta diversity in some patients.

For TCRbeta, the library was prepared with unique molecular identifiers. TCRdb called the PCR reads again in MiXCR, with one record for every CDR3 protein. The sample lists 250,000 to 300,000 distinct CDR3 sequences; 6.5% to 9% were seen once. Trimming pared 4 bases from V and 2 bases from J, leaving 12 bases between. This CDR3 has 14 residues. Germline CDR1 SGHNT, CDR2 YYREEE (reference sequence). The V call is TRBV5-4, the J call TRBJ2-5; the D gene is possibly TRBD2 (6 bases). The receptor was isolated from a female patient aged 2-9 years who had a stem cell transplant for Fanconi anemia, so the T cells may come from the graft donor. The sequenced sample was peripheral blood, obtained 360 days after TCRalphabeta/CD19-depleted stem cell transplant. CDR3 sequence reads: CASSVGGTQETQYF. For the CDR3, the DNA is TGTGCCAGCAGCGTGGGGGGAACACAAGAGACCCAGTACTTC.